This T cell receptor (beta chain) was recorded in a study of blood T cell repertoires in COVID-19. As for the study in general: Material from acute and convalescent COVID-19 was sourced from the United States, Italy and Spain. PBMCs, B-cell-depleted T cells, or T cells were the source of the cDNA or gDNA that made up the material.

CDR3 size: 14 residues. Germline V gene data show CDR1 as SGDLS and CDR2 as YYNGEE. Trimming left V 2 bases short and J 6 bases short, with 11 bases between. This clone was picked up one time. The authors' processing: Estimation of nucleated cell counts was performed using reference gene primer amplification. TCRdb's table, derived via immunoSEQ multiplex PCR, lists solely in-frame clones and lacks some. Clonal size and the V and J genes are those of that table, whereas D and trimming came from the DNA. The repertoire includes 25,000 to 35,000 clones, 88% of them detected once, and approximately 5% sits in the top ten.

Specimen: peripheral blood. The receptor's source is a human donor in a cohort sampled during active COVID-19. This sequence joins TRBV9 and TRBJ2-2; D is uncertain. The CDR3 loop reads CASSVGGPSGELFF. As DNA, the CDR3 is TGTGCCAGCAGCGTCGGCGGCCCATCCGGGGAGCTGTTTTTT.